This T cell receptor (beta chain) came from a study of cytomegalovirus exposure and HLA in healthy donors. The PCR employed 60 Vbeta primers together with 13 Jbeta primers. Measured with immunoSEQ multiplex PCR; TCRdb has only the in-frame clones, and not every one. The sample holds fewer than 200,000 clones, 60% to 85% seen once. There are 13 residues in the CDR3. Trimming stripped 3 bases from V and 3 bases from J, with 8 bases between. Per germline, CDR1 GTSNPN and CDR2 SVGIG (reference sequence). The sequence came from a woman between 50 and 59 years old in good health and CMV-seropositive. The rearrangement links TRBV30 to TRBJ2-2; D is undetermined. Sequencing was done on a sample of PBMCs. In nucleotides, the CDR3 is TGTGCCTGGAGCGGGTCCTACACCGGGGAGCTGTTTTTT. It codes for CAWSGSYTGELFF. The variable domain in full, with the rest retrieved from reference TRBV30 and TRBJ2-2, is SQTIHQWPATLVQPVGSPLSLECTVEGTSNPNLYWYRQAAGRGLQLLFYSVGIGQISSEVPQNLSASRPQDRQFILSSKKLLLSDSGFYLCAWSGSYTGELFFGEGSRLTVL.